This T cell receptor beta chain is drawn from a study of blood T cells in healthy people across ages. Each sample yielded at least 6 micrograms of PBMC total RNA. A word on this clonotype: Its target is not known.

The CDR3 is 15 amino acids. CDR1 is SGHVS and CDR2 is FQNEAQ in the germline V gene. General study points: Across samples, TCR beta diversity tracked strongly with naive T cell percentage. In older individuals, TCR beta diversity per million T cells was lower, falling roughly linearly with age.

Sample-barcoded 5' priming and a J-beta primer mix drove a second PCR of about 6 to 12 cycles. Each cDNA was tagged by a template-switch adaptor containing 12 random nucleotides. In TCRdb, the 5' RACE reads were re-called with MiXCR into one record per CDR3 protein. The profile shows 450,000 to 700,000 distinct CDR3 sequences, roughly 28% of them singletons. The rearrangement uses TRBV7-8 and TRBJ2-5; D is perhaps TRBD2 (5 bases). The DNA matches TRBJ2-1 better at its end, which makes the J call doubtful. The receptor comes from a woman between 65 and 79 years old in good health. Source material: blood. The CDR3 DNA reads as TGTGCCAGCAGCTTGGTACGCGGGCCGGTGAATGAGCAGTTCTTC. This sequence encodes CASSLVRGPVNEQFF.